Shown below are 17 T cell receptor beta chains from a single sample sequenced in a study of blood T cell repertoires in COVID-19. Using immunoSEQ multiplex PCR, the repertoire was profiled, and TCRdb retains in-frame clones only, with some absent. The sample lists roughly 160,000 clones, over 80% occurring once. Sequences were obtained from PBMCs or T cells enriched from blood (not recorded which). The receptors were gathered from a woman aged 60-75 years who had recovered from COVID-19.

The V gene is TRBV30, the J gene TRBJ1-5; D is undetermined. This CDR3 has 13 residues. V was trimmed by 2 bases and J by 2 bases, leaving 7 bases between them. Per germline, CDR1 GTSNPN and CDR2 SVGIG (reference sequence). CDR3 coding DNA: TGTGCCTGGAGTAGACTGGGCAATCAGCCCCAGCATTTT. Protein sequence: CAWSRLGNQPQHF.

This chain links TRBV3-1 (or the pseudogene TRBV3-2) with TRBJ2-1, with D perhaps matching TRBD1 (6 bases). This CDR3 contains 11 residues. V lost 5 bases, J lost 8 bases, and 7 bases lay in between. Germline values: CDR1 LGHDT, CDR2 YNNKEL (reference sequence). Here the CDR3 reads CASSKGDEQFF. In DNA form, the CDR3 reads TGTGCCAGCAGCAAGGGGGATGAGCAGTTCTTC.

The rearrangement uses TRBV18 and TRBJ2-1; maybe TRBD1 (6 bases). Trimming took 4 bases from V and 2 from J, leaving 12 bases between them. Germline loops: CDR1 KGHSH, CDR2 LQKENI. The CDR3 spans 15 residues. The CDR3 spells CASSRGGTPYNEQFF. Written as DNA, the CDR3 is TGTGCCAGCTCACGAGGGGGTACGCCCTACAATGAGCAGTTCTTC.

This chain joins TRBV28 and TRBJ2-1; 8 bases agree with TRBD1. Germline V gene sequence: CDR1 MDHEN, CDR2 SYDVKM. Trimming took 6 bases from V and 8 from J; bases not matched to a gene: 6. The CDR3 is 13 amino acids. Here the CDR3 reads CASRTGAPDEQFF. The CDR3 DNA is TGTGCCAGCAGGACAGGGGCCCCCGATGAGCAGTTCTTC.

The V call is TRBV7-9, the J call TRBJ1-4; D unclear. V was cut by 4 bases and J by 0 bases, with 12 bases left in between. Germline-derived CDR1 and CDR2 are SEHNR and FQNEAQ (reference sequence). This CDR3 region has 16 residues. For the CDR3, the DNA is TGTGCCAGCAGCTCCAACTCGGGGTCAACTAATGAAAAACTGTTTTTT. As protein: CASSSNSGSTNEKLFF. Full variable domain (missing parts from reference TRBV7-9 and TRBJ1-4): DTGVSQNPRHKITKRGQNVTFRCDPISEHNRLYWYRQTLGQGPEFLTYFQNEAQLEKSRLLSDRFSAERPKGSFSTLEIQRTEQGDSAMYLCASSSNSGSTNEKLFFGSGTQLSVL.

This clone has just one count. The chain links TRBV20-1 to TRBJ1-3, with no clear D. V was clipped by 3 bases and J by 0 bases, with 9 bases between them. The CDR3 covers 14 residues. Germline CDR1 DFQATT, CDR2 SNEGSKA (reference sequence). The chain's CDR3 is CSASFGLSGNTIYF. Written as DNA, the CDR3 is TGCAGTGCTAGTTTCGGTCTCTCTGGAAACACCATATATTTT.

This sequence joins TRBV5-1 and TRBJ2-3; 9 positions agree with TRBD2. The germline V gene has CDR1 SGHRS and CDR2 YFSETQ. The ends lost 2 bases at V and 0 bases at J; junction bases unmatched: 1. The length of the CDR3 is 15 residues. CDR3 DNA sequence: TGCGCCAGCAGCTTTAGCGGGGGTAGCACAGATACGCAGTATTTT. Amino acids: CASSFSGGSTDTQYF.

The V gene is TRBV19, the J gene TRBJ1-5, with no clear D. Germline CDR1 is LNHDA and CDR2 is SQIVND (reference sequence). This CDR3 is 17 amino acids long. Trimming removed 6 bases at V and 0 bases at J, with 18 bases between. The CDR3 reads CASRSSHLRDSNQPQHF. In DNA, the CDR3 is TGTGCCAGTAGGTCCTCGCATTTGAGGGATAGCAATCAGCCCCAGCATTTT.

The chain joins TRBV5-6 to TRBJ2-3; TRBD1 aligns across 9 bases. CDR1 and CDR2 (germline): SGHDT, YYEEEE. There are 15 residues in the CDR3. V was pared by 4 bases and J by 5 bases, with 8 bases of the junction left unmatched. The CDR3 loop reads CASSRHRGLGDTQYF. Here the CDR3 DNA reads TGTGCCAGCAGCCGTCACAGGGGGCTCGGAGATACGCAGTATTTT.

The CDR3 protein is CASSQRTSGDYNEQFF. The CDR3 DNA sequence: TGTGCCAGCAGCCAAAGGACTAGCGGGGACTACAATGAGCAGTTCTTC. The gene calls are TRBV3-1 (or the pseudogene TRBV3-2) and TRBJ2-1, with 12 bases matching TRBD2. This CDR3 comprises 16 residues. Trimming at V came to 2 bases and at J to 3 bases, leaving 2 bases not matched to a gene. Germline-derived CDR1 and CDR2 are LGHDT and YNNKEL (reference sequence).

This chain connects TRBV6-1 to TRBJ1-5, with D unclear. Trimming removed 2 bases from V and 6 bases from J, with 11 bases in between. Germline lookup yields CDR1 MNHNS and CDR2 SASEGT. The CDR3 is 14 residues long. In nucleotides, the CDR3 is TGTGCCAGCAGTGAATTAGGCGGAAGTCAGCCCCAGCATTTT. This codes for CASSELGGSQPQHF.

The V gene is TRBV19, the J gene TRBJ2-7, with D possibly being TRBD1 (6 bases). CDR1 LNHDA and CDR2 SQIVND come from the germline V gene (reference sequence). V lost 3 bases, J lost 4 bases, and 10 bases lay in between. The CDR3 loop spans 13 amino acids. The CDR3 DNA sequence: TGTGCCAGTAGTATTTGGGGGACATACGAGCAGTACTTC. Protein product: CASSIWGTYEQYF.

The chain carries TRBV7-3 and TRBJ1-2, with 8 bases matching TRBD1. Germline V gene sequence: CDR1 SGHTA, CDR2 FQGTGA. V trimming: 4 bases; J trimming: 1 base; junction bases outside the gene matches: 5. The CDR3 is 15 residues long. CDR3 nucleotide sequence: TGTGCCAGCAGCTCCCCCGACAGGGGTAACTATGGCTACACCTTC. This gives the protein CASSSPDRGNYGYTF.

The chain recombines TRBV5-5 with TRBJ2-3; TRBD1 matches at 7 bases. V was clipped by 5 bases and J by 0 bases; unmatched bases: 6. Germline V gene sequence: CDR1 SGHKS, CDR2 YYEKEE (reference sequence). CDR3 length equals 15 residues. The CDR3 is CASRRTGLSTDTQYF. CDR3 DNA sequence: TGTGCCAGCAGAAGGACAGGACTTAGCACAGATACGCAGTATTTT.

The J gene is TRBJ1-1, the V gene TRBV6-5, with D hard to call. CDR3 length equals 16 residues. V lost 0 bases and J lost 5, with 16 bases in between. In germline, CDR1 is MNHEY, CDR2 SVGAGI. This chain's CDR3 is CASSYSIPRSGTEAFF. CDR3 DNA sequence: TGTGCCAGCAGTTACTCAATTCCAAGGTCCGGGACTGAAGCTTTCTTT.

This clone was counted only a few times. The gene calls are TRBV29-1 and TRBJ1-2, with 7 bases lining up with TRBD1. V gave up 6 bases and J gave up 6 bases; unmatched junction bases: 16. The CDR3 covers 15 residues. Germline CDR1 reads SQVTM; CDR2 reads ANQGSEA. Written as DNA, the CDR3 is TGCAGCGTCCGGGGCAACAGGGGAGCCGCCGATGGCTACACCTTC. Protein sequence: CSVRGNRGAADGYTF.

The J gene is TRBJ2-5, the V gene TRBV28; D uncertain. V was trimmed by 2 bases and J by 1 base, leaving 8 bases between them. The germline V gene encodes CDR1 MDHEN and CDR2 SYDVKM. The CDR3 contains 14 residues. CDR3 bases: TGTGCCAGCAGTTTACTTGGCGGCCAAGAGACCCAGTACTTC. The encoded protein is CASSLLGGQETQYF.